The 31 T cell receptor beta chains listed next were all sequenced from one sample in a study of cytomegalovirus exposure and HLA in healthy donors. With 60 Vbeta and 13 Jbeta primers, the PCR was carried out. Method: immunoSEQ multiplex PCR; TCRdb's copy keeps in-frame clones and lacks some. The data contain around 130,000 clones, roughly 80% of them singletons. Source material: PBMCs. These receptor sequences come from a female donor in good health and CMV-seronegative.

This clone showed up just a few times. V gene TRBV2 combines with J gene TRBJ2-7; 15 nucleotides agree with TRBD2. V trimming: 6 bases; J trimming: 9 bases; junction bases outside the gene matches: 6. This CDR3 comprises 14 residues. Germline CDR1 and CDR2: SNHLY and FYNNEI. The DNA of the CDR3 is TGTGCCAGCAGAGGACTAGCGGGAGGGCCGGGGCAGTACTTC. Translating gives CASRGLAGGPGQYF.

The rearrangement uses TRBV5-1 and TRBJ2-7; 10 nucleotides align to TRBD1. CDR3 size: 15 residues. The germline CDR1 and CDR2 sequences are SGHRS and YFSETQ. J lost 4 bases, V lost 3 bases, and 7 bases had no gene match. CDR3 DNA: TGCGCCAGCAGCTCGCCCGGGACAGGGGATTACGAGCAGTACTTC. This sequence encodes CASSSPGTGDYEQYF.

The rearrangement uses TRBV6-5 and TRBJ1-4, with TRBD1 as a possible D gene (5 bases). V was trimmed by 0 bases and J by 7 bases, leaving 12 bases between them. This CDR3 region has 15 residues. Germline loops: CDR1 MNHEY, CDR2 SVGAGI. The CDR3: CASSYSGGNGEKLFF. CDR3 coding DNA: TGTGCCAGCAGTTACTCGGGGGGTAACGGTGAAAAACTGTTTTTT.

J is TRBJ2-5 and V is TRBV4-1; D call uncertain. The CDR3 runs to 12 residues. The V and J ends lost 6 bases and 4 bases respectively, with 9 bases between them. CDR1 and CDR2 (germline): MGHRA, YSYEKL. CDR3 sequence (DNA): TGCGCCAGCAGACAAACAAGAGAGACCCAGTACTTC. Translating gives CASRQTRETQYF.

This chain uses TRBV30 with TRBJ1-5, with D perhaps TRBD1 (5 bases). CDR1 is GTSNPN, CDR2 SVGIG, per germline (reference sequence). There are 14 residues in the CDR3. The V and J ends lost 2 bases and 4 bases respectively, with 12 bases between them. CDR3 protein: CAWSSMGGNQPQHF. CDR3 DNA sequence: TGTGCCTGGAGTAGTATGGGGGGGAATCAGCCCCAGCATTTT.

The chain combines TRBV4-1 with TRBJ2-7; TRBD1 aligns across 9 bases. Looked up from germline, CDR1 is MGHRA and CDR2 is YSYEKL. Trimming cost V 0 bases and J 2 bases; bases outside gene matches: 2. The CDR3 has 15 residues. CDR3 sequence: CASSQEGTGTYEQYF. DNA for the CDR3: TGCGCCAGCAGCCAAGAAGGGACAGGGACCTACGAGCAGTACTTC.

The chain employs TRBV19 and TRBJ1-1; 8 bases are a match to TRBD1. CDR1 is LNHDA and CDR2 is SQIVND in the germline V gene (reference sequence). CDR3 length equals 14 residues. The V and J ends lost 7 bases and 0 bases, in that order; junction bases with no gene match: 4. In DNA form, the CDR3 reads TGTGCCAGTATTGGGACAGGTATGAACACTGAAGCTTTCTTT. Amino acid sequence: CASIGTGMNTEAFF.

This rearrangement joins TRBV19 to TRBJ2-7, with a possible D match to TRBD2 (6 bases). The germline V and J ends were trimmed by 3 bases and 0 bases, with 9 bases remaining between them. The CDR3 is made up of 14 amino acids. Germline CDR1 LNHDA, CDR2 SQIVND (reference sequence). As DNA, the CDR3 is TGTGCCAGTAGTATGGAGGGGAACTCCTACGAGCAGTACTTC. Amino acid sequence: CASSMEGNSYEQYF.

The V call is TRBV6-5, the J call TRBJ2-7; the match to TRBD2 covers 9 bases. Germline V lookup: CDR1 MNHEY, CDR2 SVGAGI. This CDR3 has 14 residues. V gave up 7 bases and J gave up 1 base; unmatched junction bases: 5. The CDR3 is CASTLTSGSYEQYF. CDR3 bases: TGTGCCAGCACCCTGACTAGCGGTTCCTACGAGCAGTACTTC.

This clone was observed a few times. The J gene is TRBJ2-5, the V gene TRBV7-9; weak D call: TRBD1 (5 bases). V was pared by 4 bases and J by 3 bases, with 6 bases between. CDR1 is SEHNR and CDR2 is FQNEAQ in the germline V gene (reference sequence). The CDR3 runs 12 residues. The DNA of the CDR3 is TGTGCCAGCAGCTCGGACAAAGAGACCCAGTACTTC. Its protein product is CASSSDKETQYF.

The V and J genes are TRBV28 and TRBJ2-5, with 7 positions matching TRBD2. This CDR3 is 16 amino acids long. V lost 5 bases to trimming and J lost 1 base; unmatched junction nucleotides: 10. The V gene's germline CDR1 is MDHEN and CDR2 SYDVKM. CDR3 sequence (DNA): TGTGCCAGCAGTCGTGCAGGTGGGGGGGTCCAAGAGACCCAGTACTTC. This gives the protein CASSRAGGGVQETQYF. Drawing the rest from reference TRBV28 and TRBJ2-5, the complete variable domain is DVKVTQSSRYLVKRTGEKVFLECVQDMDHENMFWYRQDPGLGLRLIYFSYDVKMKEKGDIPEGYSVSREKKERFSLILESASTNQTSMYLCASSRAGGGVQETQYFGPGTRLLVL.

The chain has TRBV15 and TRBJ1-5; the match to TRBD1 covers 9 bases. Germline CDR1 reads LNHNV; CDR2 reads YYDKDF (reference sequence). Trimming cost V 3 bases and J 4 bases; bases outside gene matches: 13. The CDR3 runs 18 residues. DNA of the CDR3: TGTGCCACCAGCAGTGCGGACAGGGGTTTCTACGGGAATCAGCCCCAGCATTTT. Translation: CATSSADRGFYGNQPQHF.

This clone appeared a single time. The genes are TRBV6-1 and TRBJ2-5; D is perhaps TRBD1 (5 bases). The CDR3 sequence is 16 residues long. The V end was cut by 2 bases, the J end by 4 bases, with 17 bases between. The germline gives CDR1 MNHNS, CDR2 SASEGT. DNA of the CDR3: TGTGCCAGCAGTGAACGGATCAGTTCAAGGGGAGAGACCCAGTACTTC. Translation: CASSERISSRGETQYF.

The V gene is TRBV5-6, the J gene TRBJ2-3, with 10 positions matching TRBD2. The junction had 11 bases not matched to a gene; V was cut back by 5 bases and J by 2 bases. The length of the CDR3 is 17 residues. In germline, CDR1 is SGHDT, CDR2 YYEEEE. The DNA for the CDR3 is TGTGCCAGCAGTGGCGGCCGAGCGGGAGGGGTCACAGATACGCAGTATTTT. Encoded protein: CASSGGRAGGVTDTQYF.

The chain is built from TRBV19 and TRBJ2-7; D not resolved. The CDR3 is made up of 15 amino acids. V lost 5 bases and J 6 bases, leaving 20 bases between the germline ends. Germline V gene lookup returns CDR1 LNHDA and CDR2 SQIVND (reference sequence). The CDR3 spells CASSVYLDGNSEQYF. Written as DNA, the CDR3 is TGTGCCAGTAGTGTATATCTAGACGGTAACTCCGAGCAGTACTTC. Based on the CDR3 plus reference TRBV19 and TRBJ2-7, the full variable domain is DGGITQSPKYLFRKEGQNVTLSCEQNLNHDAMYWYRQDPGQGLRLIYYSQIVNDFQKGDIAEGYSVSREKKESFPLTVTSAQKNPTAFYLCASSVYLDGNSEQYFGPGTRLTVT.

The chain has TRBV5-1 and TRBJ1-1; D is unresolved. Germline lookup yields CDR1 SGHRS and CDR2 YFSETQ. With 4 bases removed from V and 2 bases from J, the gap between germline ends came to 18 bases. This CDR3 is 16 amino acids long. CDR3 in DNA: TGCGCCAGCAGCCCGGGTTGGGTTACGCCAAACACTGAAGCTTTCTTT. Protein sequence: CASSPGWVTPNTEAFF.

V gene TRBV19 combines with J gene TRBJ1-5; D unresolved. Germline V gene data show CDR1 as LNHDA and CDR2 as SQIVND (reference sequence). Trimming shortened V by 2 bases and J by 1 base, and 6 bases separated the two germline ends. The CDR3 consists of 14 residues. CDR3: CASSISQSNQPQHF. The CDR3 DNA reads as TGTGCCAGTAGTATAAGTCAGAGCAATCAGCCCCAGCATTTT.

This chain uses TRBV5-4 with TRBJ2-7, with a possible D match to TRBD1 (6 bases). The V end was cut by 1 base, the J end by 5 bases, with 16 bases between. The germline CDR1 and CDR2 sequences are SGHNT and YYREEE (reference sequence). CDR3 length: 15 residues. CDR3 bases: TGTGCCAGCAGCTTGTACAACAGGGCGAACCACGAGCAGTACTTC. This sequence encodes CASSLYNRANHEQYF.

V usage is TRBV29-1 and J usage is TRBJ2-7, with a tentative D call TRBD1 (7 bases). CDR3 length equals 16 residues. Germline lookup yields CDR1 SQVTM and CDR2 ANQGSEA. V was clipped by 0 bases and J by 1 base, with 16 bases between them. The CDR3 coding sequence is TGCAGCGTTGAAGATCCAGGGCAGGGGGGATCCTACGAGCAGTACTTC. Its protein is CSVEDPGQGGSYEQYF.

The sample holds a few counts of this clone. This rearrangement joins TRBV7-9 to TRBJ1-2; weak D call: TRBD1 (6 bases). The CDR3 is 15 residues long. Per germline, CDR1 SEHNR and CDR2 FQNEAQ (reference sequence). V was trimmed by 1 base and J by 5 bases, leaving 14 bases between them. CDR3 in DNA: TGTGCCAGCAGCTTAGAAACAGGGCCCGGTTATGGCTACACCTTC. Protein: CASSLETGPGYGYTF.

Note on this clone: Since the CDR3 does not end with the conserved phenylalanine or tryptophan, this likely comes from a read error. The V gene is TRBV10-1, the J gene TRBJ1-5; perhaps TRBD1 as D (6 bases). Trimming cost V 4 bases and J 7 bases, with 14 bases left between them. This CDR3 comprises 14 residues. The germline CDR1 and CDR2 sequences are WNHNN and SYGVQD (reference sequence). As DNA, the CDR3 is TGCGCCAGCAGTGCTGCCCCGAGGGGGCAGCCCCAGCATGTT. Amino acid sequence: CASSAAPRGQPQHV.

This clone came up a few times. J is TRBJ2-1 and V is TRBV5-1; D is unclear. Looked up from germline, CDR1 is SGHRS and CDR2 is YFSETQ. V lost 7 bases to trimming and J lost 2 bases, with 7 bases between them. This CDR3 has 12 residues. The DNA for the CDR3 is TGCGCCAGCTCCCTTCCCTACAATGAGCAGTTCTTC. Amino acid sequence: CASSLPYNEQFF. The variable domain in full, completed from reference TRBV5-1 and TRBJ2-1, reads KAGVTQTPRYLIKTRGQQVTLSCSPISGHRSVSWYQQTPGQGLQFLFEYFSETQRNKGNFPGRFSGRQFSNSRSEMNVSTLELGDSALYLCASSLPYNEQFFGPGTRLTVL.

The rearrangement uses TRBV27 and TRBJ2-5, with D uncertain. V gave up 3 bases and J gave up 6 bases, with 14 bases separating them. The CDR3 sequence is 14 residues long. Germline V CDR1 and CDR2: MNHEY, SMNVEV (reference sequence). The CDR3 region has the DNA TGTGCCAGCAGTTTGGTTAGGAGCCCCCAGACCCAGTACTTC. Its translation: CASSLVRSPQTQYF.

The CDR3 here is CASSYREGWGRAGEQYF. CDR3 DNA sequence: TGTGCCAGCAGCTACCGTGAGGGTTGGGGGAGGGCGGGCGAGCAGTACTTC. This chain uses TRBV7-2 with TRBJ2-7; 7 nucleotides line up with TRBD2. Per germline, CDR1 SGHTA and CDR2 FQGNSA. The CDR3 contains 17 residues. V lost 4 bases, J lost 6 bases, and 18 bases stayed unmatched.

This chain connects TRBV29-1 to TRBJ1-2, with a weak D call TRBD1 (5 bases). V shed 3 bases and J shed 6 bases, with 14 bases lying between them. CDR1 is SQVTM, CDR2 ANQGSEA, per germline. The CDR3 is 13 residues long. The CDR3, as DNA: TGCAGCGTTGAGGTGGACCAGGGCAATGGCTACACCTTC. Encoded protein: CSVEVDQGNGYTF. Variable domain in full (rest from reference TRBV29-1 and TRBJ1-2): SAVISQKPSRDICQRGTSLTIQCQVDSQVTMMFWYRQQPGQSLTLIATANQGSEATYESGFVIDKFPISRPNLTFSTLTVSNMSPEDSSIYLCSVEVDQGNGYTFGSGTRLTVV.

The chain combines TRBV25-1 with TRBJ1-4, with D possibly TRBD1 on 5 matching bases. Germline CDR1 reads MGHDK; CDR2 reads SYGVNS. This CDR3 has 16 amino acids. V lost 2 bases, J lost 7 bases, and 17 bases lay in between. DNA of the CDR3: TGTGCCAGCAGTGAAACGGTGGGCAGGGTAATTGAAAAACTGTTTTTT. It translates to CASSETVGRVIEKLFF. Full variable domain (remainder filled in from reference TRBV25-1 and TRBJ1-4): EADIYQTPRYLVIGTGKKITLECSQTMGHDKMYWYQQDPGMELHLIHYSYGVNSTEKGDLSSESTVSRIRTEHFPLTLESARPSHTSQYLCASSETVGRVIEKLFFGSGTQLSVL.

V is TRBV5-1 and J is TRBJ2-7; 7 nucleotides match TRBD1. V dropped 4 bases and J dropped 2; count of bases not matched to a gene: 9. The CDR3 has 15 amino acids. Per the germline V gene, CDR1 is SGHRS and CDR2 is YFSETQ. CDR3 protein: CASSPTQGSTYEQYF. The CDR3 DNA follows: TGCGCCAGCAGCCCTACACAGGGGTCGACCTACGAGCAGTACTTC.

The chain links TRBV10-3 to TRBJ2-7, with D possibly TRBD2 on 5 matching bases. Germline values: CDR1 ENHRY, CDR2 SYGVKD. This CDR3 has 14 amino acids. V gave up 3 bases and J gave up 3 bases, with 12 bases separating them. The DNA of the CDR3 is TGTGCCATCAGTGATACTGGCAGCGGCTACGAGCAGTACTTC. Its translation is CAISDTGSGYEQYF.

Worth noting for this clone: Different DNA sequences within this sample yield the same CDR3. The chain couples TRBV19 to TRBJ1-1; D unclear. Germline CDR1 and CDR2: LNHDA and SQIVND (reference sequence). This CDR3 comprises 12 residues. V lost 3 bases and J lost 5, with 7 bases in between. The CDR3 loop is CASSMTGTEAFF. The CDR3 DNA reads as TGTGCCAGTAGTATGACGGGGACTGAAGCTTTCTTT. Drawing the rest from reference TRBV19 and TRBJ1-1, the complete variable domain is DGGITQSPKYLFRKEGQNVTLSCEQNLNHDAMYWYRQDPGQGLRLIYYSQIVNDFQKGDIAEGYSVSREKKESFPLTVTSAQKNPTAFYLCASSMTGTEAFFGQGTRLTVV.

This clone has more than one count but fewer than ten. This rearrangement joins TRBV6-5 to TRBJ2-7; no definite D call. V was clipped by 0 bases and J by 5 bases, with 17 bases between them. This CDR3 has 16 residues. Germline CDR1 MNHEY, CDR2 SVGAGI. The DNA for the CDR3 is TGTGCCAGCAGTTACTCCCCGTGGGCAGGTCCGGACGAGCAGTACTTC. This sequence encodes CASSYSPWAGPDEQYF.

The CDR3 reads CASSLFSAGSSYNEQFF. The CDR3 nucleotides are TGTGCCAGCAGTTTATTCTCGGCGGGTAGCTCCTACAATGAGCAGTTCTTC. This chain uses TRBV27 with TRBJ2-1; D perhaps matches TRBD2 (5 bases). CDR3 length equals 17 residues. Per germline, CDR1 MNHEY and CDR2 SMNVEV (reference sequence). The V end lost 1 base, the J end lost 0 bases, and 13 bases lay between the germline ends.